This is a list of T cell receptor beta chains from one sample in a study of T cells in localized non-small cell lung cancer. Profiled with immunoSEQ multiplex PCR; TCRdb holds only in-frame clones, not every one. The repertoire holds over 55,000 clones, with under 90% as singletons. Sample: peripheral blood, taken before any cancer treatment. The receptors here all came from a woman aged 40-75 years with stage I lung adenocarcinoma. Both conserved end residues are part of each CDR3. D genes are given only for firm matches.

d_call | v_call | cdr3_aa
- | TRBV5-1 | CASSLGGSDLDEQYF
TRBD1 | TRBV7-6 | CASSLGQGGSYGYTF
- | TRBV2 | CASSEQGLGSPLHF
- | TRBV27 | CASSLPGSINGELFF
TRBD1 | TRBV27 | CASSNHWDRGGEQYF
TRBD2 | TRBV28 | CASSLFDWRAGGTDTQYF
- | TRBV5-8 | CASSPRDLYNSPLHF
- | TRBV9 | CASSLPGTDTQYF
- | TRBV30 | CAWMIGWNTEAFF
- | TRBV7-9 | CASTSAQLAFF
TRBD2 | TRBV9 | CASSGSGGHAAEQYF
- | TRBV18 | CASSPRDTSSGNTIYF
- | TRBV7-2 | CASSLAMTGWGGPLHF
- | TRBV5-1 | CASSLGAENSPLHF
- | TRBV2 | CASRRLTGTPEDTQYF
- | TRBV2 | CASSSQGMGLSLEYF
- | TRBV5-1 | CASSEGTLNTEAFF
- | TRBV7-9 | CASSRAGGTEAFF
TRBD1 | TRBV5-4 | CASSLPAGQGTYEQYF
- | TRBV14 | CASSQVPGANQPQHF